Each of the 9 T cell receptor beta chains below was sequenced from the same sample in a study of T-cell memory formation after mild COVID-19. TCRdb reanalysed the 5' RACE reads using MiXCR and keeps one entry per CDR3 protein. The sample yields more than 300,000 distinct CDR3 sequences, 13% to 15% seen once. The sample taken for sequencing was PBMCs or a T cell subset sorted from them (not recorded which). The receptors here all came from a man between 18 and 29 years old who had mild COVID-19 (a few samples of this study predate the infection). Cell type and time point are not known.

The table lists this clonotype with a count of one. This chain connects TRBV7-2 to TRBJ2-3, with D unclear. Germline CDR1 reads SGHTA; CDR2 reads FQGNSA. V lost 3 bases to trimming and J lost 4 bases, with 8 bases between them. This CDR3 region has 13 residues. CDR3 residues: CASSFLVADTQYF. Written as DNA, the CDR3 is TGTGCCAGCAGCTTCCTAGTCGCAGATACGCAGTATTTT.

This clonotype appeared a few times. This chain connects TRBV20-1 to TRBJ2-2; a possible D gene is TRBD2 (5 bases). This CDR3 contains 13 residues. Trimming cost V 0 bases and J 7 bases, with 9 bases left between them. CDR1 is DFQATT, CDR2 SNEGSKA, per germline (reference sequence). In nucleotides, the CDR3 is TGCAGTGCTAGAGATCGAGCGGTCGGGGAGCTGTTTTTT. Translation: CSARDRAVGELFF.

Here the CDR3 reads CASSPGQVVTGELFF. In nucleotides, the CDR3 is TGCGCCAGCAGCCCCGGACAGGTCGTCACCGGGGAGCTGTTTTTT. J is TRBJ2-2 and V is TRBV5-1, with 7 bases aligning to TRBD1. Per the germline V gene, CDR1 is SGHRS and CDR2 is YFSETQ. Trimming removed 4 bases from V and 4 bases from J; junction bases left unmatched: 7. The CDR3 sequence is 15 residues long.

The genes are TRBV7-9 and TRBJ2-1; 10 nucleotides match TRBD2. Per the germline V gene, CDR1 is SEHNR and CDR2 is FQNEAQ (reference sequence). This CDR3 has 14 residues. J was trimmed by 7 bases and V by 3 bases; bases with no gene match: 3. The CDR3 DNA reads TGTGCCAGCAGCTTCGGGACTAGCGCTAATGAGCAGTTCTTC. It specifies CASSFGTSANEQFF. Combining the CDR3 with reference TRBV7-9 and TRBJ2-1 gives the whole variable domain DTGVSQNPRHKITKRGQNVTFRCDPISEHNRLYWYRQTLGQGPEFLTYFQNEAQLEKSRLLSDRFSAERPKGSFSTLEIQRTEQGDSAMYLCASSFGTSANEQFFGPGTRLTVL.

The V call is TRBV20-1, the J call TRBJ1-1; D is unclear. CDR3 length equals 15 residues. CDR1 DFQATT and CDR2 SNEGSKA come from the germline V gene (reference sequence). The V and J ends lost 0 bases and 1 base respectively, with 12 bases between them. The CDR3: CSARDPLGPNTEAFF. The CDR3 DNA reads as TGCAGTGCTAGAGACCCCCTCGGGCCGAACACTGAAGCTTTCTTT.

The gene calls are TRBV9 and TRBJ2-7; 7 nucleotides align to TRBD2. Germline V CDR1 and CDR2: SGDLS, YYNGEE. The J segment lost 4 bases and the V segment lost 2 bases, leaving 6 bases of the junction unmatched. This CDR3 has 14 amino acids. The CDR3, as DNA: TGTGCCAGCAGCGTGACGGGGGGAGGTTACGAGCAGTACTTC. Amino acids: CASSVTGGGYEQYF.

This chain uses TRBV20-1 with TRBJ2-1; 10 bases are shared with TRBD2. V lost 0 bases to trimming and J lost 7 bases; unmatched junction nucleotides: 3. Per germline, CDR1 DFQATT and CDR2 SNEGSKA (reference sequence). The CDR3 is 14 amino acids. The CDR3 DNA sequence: TGCAGTGCTAGAGAAAGCGGGAGGGGAAATGAGCAGTTCTTC. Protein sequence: CSARESGRGNEQFF.

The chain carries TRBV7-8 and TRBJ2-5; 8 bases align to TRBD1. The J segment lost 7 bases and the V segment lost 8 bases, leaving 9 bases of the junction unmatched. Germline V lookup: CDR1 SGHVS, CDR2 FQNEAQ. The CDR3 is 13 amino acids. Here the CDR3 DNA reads TGTGCCAGCGTGACAGGGGCTATGGGGACCCAGTACTTC. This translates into CASVTGAMGTQYF.

CDR3 residues: CSARNDHADKNIQYF. CDR3 in DNA: TGCAGTGCTAGAAATGACCATGCTGACAAAAACATTCAGTACTTC. This chain links TRBV20-1 with TRBJ2-4; D uncertain. With 2 bases removed from V and 3 bases from J, the gap between germline ends came to 14 bases. CDR1 and CDR2 (germline): DFQATT, SNEGSKA (reference sequence). CDR3 length equals 15 residues.